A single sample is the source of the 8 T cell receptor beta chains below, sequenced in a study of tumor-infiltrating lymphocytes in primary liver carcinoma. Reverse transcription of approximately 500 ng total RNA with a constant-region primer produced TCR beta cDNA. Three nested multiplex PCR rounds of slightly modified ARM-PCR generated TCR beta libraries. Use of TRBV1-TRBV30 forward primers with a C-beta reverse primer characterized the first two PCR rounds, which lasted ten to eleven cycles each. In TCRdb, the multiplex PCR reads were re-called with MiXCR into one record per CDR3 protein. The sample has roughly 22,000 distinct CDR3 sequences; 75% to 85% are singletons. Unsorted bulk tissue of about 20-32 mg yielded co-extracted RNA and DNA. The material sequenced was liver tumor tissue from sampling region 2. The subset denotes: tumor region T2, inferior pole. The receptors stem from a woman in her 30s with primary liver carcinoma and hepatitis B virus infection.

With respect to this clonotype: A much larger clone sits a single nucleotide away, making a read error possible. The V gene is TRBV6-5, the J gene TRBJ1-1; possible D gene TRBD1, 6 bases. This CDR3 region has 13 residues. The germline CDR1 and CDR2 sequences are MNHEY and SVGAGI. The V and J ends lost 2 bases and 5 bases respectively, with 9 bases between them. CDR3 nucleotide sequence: TGTGCCAGCAGTTACGGCAGGGGAACTGAAGCTTTCTTT. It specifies CASSYGRGTEAFF.

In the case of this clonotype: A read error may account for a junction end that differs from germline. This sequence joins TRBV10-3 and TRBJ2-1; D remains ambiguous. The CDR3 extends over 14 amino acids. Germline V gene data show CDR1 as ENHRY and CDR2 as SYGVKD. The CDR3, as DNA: TGTGCTATCAGTTCCACGACGACCCGGGATGAGCAGTTCTTC. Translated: CAISSTTTRDEQFF.

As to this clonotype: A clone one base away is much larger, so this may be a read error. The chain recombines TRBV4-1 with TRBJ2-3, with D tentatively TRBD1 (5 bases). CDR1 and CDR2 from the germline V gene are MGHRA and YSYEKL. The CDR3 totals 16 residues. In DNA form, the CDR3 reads TGCGCCGGCAGCCAAGACGGACATCGGGTCACAGATACGCAGTATTTT. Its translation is CAGSQDGHRVTDTQYF.

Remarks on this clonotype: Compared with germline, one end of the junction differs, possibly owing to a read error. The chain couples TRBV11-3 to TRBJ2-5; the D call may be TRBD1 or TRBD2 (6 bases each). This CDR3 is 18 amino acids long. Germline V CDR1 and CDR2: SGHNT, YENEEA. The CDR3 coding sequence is TGTGTCAGCAGCCCTAGTTCACTAGGGGGAGTTAGCGGAGAGACCCAGTACTTC. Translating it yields CVSSPSSLGGVSGETQYF.

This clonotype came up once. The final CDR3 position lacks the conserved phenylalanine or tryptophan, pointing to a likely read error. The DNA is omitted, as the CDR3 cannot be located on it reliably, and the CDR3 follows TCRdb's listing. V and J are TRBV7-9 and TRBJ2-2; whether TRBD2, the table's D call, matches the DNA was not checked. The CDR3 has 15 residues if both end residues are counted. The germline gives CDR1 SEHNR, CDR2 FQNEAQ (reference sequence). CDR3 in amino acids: CASSSLGRNTGELLL.

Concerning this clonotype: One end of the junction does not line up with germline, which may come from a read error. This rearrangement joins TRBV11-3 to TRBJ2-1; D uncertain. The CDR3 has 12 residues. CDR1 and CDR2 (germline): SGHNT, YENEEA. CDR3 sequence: CASTLTGVEQLF. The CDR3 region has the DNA TGTGCCAGCACCCTGACTGGTGTCGAGCAGCTCTTC. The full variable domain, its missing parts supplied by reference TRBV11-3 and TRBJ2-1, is EAGVVQSPRYKIIEKKQPVAFWCNPISGHNTLYWYLQNLGQGPELLIRYENEEAVDDSQLPKDRFSAERLKGVDSTLKIQPAELGDSAVYLCASTLTGVEQLFGPGTRLTVL.

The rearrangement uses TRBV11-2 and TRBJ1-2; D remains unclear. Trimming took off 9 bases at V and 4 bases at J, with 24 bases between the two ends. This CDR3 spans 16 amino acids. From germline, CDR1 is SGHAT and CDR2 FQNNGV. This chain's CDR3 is CASIPQGGDWSYGYTF. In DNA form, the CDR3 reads TGTGCCAGTATCCCACAAGGCGGGGATTGGAGCTATGGCTACACCTTC.

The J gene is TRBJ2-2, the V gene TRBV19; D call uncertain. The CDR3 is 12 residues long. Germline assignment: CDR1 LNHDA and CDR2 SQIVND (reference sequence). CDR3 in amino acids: CVSSIWTGELFF. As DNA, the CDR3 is TGTGTCAGCAGTATTTGGACCGGGGAGCTGTTTTTT.